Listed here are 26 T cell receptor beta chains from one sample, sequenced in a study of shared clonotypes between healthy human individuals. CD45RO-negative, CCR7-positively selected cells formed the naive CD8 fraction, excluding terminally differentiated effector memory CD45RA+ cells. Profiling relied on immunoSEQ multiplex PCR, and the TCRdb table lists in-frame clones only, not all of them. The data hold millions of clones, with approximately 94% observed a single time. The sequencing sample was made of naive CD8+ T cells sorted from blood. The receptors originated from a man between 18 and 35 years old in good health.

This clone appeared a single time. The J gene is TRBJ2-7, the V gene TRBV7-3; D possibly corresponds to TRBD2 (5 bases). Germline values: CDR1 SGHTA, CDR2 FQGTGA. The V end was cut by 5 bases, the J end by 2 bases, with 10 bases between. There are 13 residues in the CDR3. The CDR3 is CASSRGPTYEQYF. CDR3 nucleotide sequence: TGTGCCAGCAGCCGCGGGCCAACCTACGAGCAGTACTTC.

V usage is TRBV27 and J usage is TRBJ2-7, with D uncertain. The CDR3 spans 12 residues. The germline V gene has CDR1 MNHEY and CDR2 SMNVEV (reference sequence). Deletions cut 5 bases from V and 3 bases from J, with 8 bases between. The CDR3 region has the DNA TGTGCCAGCAGTGCCTCAGGCTACGAGCAGTACTTC. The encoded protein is CASSASGYEQYF.

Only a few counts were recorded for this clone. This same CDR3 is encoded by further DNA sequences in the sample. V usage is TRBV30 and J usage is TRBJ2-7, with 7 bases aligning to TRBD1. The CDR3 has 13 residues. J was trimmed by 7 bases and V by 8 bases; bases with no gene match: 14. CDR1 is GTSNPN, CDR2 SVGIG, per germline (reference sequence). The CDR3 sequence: CARARQGRGEQYF. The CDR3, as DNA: TGTGCCCGAGCCCGACAGGGACGGGGAGAGCAGTACTTC.

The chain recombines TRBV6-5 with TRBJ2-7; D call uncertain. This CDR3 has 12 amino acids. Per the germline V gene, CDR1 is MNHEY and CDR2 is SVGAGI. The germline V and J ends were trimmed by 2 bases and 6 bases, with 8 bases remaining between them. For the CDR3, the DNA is TGTGCCAGCAGTTACGACGCCATCGAGCAGTACTTC. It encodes CASSYDAIEQYF.

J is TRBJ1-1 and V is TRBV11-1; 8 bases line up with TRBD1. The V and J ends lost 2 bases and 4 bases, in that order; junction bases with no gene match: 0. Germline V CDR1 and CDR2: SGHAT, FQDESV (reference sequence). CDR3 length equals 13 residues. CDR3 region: CASSLQGATEAFF. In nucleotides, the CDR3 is TGTGCCAGCAGCTTACAGGGGGCCACTGAAGCTTTCTTT. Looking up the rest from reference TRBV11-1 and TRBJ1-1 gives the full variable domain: EAEVAQSPRYKITEKSQAVAFWCDPISGHATLYWYRQILGQGPELLVQFQDESVVDDSQLPKDRFSAERLKGVDSTLKIQPAELGDSAMYLCASSLQGATEAFFGQGTRLTVV.

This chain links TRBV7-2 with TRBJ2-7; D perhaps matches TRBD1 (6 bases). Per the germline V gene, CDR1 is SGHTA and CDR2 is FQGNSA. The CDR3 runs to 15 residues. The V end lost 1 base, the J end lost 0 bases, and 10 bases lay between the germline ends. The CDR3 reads CASSLEQGYSYEQYF. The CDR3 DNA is TGTGCCAGCAGCTTAGAACAGGGATACTCCTACGAGCAGTACTTC.

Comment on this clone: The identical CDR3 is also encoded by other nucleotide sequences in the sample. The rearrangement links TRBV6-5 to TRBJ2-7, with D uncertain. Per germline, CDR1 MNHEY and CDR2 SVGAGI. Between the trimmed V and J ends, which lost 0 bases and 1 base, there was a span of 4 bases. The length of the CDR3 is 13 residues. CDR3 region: CASSYSSSYEQYF. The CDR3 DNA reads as TGTGCCAGCAGTTACTCGTCGTCCTACGAGCAGTACTTC.

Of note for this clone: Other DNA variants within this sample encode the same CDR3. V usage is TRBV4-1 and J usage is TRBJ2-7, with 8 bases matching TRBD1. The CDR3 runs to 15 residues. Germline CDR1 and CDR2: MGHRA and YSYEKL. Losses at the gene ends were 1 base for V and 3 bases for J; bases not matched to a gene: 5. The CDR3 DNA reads TGCGCCAGCAGCCAAGTGGTCACAGGGGGCTACGAGCAGTACTTC. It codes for CASSQVVTGGYEQYF.

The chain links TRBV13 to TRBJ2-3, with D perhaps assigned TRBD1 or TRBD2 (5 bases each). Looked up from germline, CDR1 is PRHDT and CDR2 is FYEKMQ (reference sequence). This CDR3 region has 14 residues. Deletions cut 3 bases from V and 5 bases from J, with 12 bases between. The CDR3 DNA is TGTGCCAGCAGCTTCGAGGGACCCCAAGATACGCAGTATTTT. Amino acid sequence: CASSFEGPQDTQYF.

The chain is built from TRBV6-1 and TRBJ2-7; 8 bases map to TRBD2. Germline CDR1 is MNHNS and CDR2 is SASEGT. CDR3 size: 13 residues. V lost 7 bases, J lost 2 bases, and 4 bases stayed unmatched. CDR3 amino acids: CASTARGAYEQYF. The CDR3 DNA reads TGTGCCAGCACAGCGCGGGGGGCCTACGAGCAGTACTTC.

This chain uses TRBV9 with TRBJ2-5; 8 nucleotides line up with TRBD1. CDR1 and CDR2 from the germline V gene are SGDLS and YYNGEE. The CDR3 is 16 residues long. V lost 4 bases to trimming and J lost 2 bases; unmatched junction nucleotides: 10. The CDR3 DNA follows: TGTGCCAGCAGCTCCGCCCGGGACAGGATTCAAGAGACCCAGTACTTC. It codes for CASSSARDRIQETQYF. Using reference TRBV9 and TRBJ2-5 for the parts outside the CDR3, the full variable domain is DSGVTQTPKHLITATGQRVTLRCSPRSGDLSVYWYQQSLDQGLQFLIQYYNGEERAKGNILERFSAQQFPDLHSELNLSSLELGDSALYFCASSSARDRIQETQYFGPGTRLLVL.

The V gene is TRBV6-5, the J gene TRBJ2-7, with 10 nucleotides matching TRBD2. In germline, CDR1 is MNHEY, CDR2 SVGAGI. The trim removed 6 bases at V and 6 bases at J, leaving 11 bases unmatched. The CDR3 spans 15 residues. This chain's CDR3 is CASSTPQREGGEQYF. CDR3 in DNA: TGTGCCAGCAGCACTCCTCAGCGGGAGGGAGGCGAGCAGTACTTC.

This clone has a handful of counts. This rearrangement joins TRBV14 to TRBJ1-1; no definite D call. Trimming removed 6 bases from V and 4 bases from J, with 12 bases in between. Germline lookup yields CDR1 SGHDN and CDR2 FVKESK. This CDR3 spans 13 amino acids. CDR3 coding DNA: TGTGCCAGCAGTGTCAGGTGGGGCACTGAAGCTTTCTTT. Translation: CASSVRWGTEAFF.

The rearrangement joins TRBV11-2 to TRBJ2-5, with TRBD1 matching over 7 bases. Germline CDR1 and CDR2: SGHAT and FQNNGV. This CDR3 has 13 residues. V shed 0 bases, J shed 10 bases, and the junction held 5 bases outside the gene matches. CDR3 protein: CASSLDTAGGQYF. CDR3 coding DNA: TGTGCCAGCAGCTTAGATACGGCAGGGGGCCAGTACTTC. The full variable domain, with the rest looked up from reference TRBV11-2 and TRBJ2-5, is EAGVAQSPRYKIIEKRQSVAFWCNPISGHATLYWYQQILGQGPKLLIQFQNNGVVDDSQLPKDRFSAERLKGVDSTLKIQPAKLEDSAVYLCASSLDTAGGQYFGPGTRLLVL.

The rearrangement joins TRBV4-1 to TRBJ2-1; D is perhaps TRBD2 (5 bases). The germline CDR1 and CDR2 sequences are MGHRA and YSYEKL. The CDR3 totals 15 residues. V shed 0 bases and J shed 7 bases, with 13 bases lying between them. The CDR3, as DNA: TGCGCCAGCAGCCAAGACGGTCCCCCGGGGAATGAGCAGTTCTTC. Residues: CASSQDGPPGNEQFF.

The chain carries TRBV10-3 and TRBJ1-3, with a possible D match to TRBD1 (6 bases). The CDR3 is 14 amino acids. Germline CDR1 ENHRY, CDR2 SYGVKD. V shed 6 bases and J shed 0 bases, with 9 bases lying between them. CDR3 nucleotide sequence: TGTGCCATCAGGACAGGTTCCTCTGGAAACACCATATATTTT. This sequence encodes CAIRTGSSGNTIYF.

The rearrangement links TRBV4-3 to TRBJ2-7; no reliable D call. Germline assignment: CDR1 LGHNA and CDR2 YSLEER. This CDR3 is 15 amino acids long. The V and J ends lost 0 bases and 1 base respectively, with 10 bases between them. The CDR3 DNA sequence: TGCGCCAGCAGCCAAGAATGGAGTGTTTCCTACGAGCAGTACTTC. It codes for CASSQEWSVSYEQYF.

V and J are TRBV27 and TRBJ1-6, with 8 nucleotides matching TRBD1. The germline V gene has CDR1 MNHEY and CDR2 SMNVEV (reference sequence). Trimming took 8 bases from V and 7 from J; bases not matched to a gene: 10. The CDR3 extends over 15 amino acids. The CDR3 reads CASESGGANNSPLHF. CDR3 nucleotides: TGTGCCAGCGAATCAGGGGGCGCGAACAATTCACCCCTCCACTTT.

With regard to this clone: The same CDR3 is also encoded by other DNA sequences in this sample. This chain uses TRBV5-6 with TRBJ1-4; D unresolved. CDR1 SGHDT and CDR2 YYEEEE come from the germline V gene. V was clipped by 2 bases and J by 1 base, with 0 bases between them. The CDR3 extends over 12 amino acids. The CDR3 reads CASSLTNEKLFF. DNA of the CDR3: TGTGCCAGCAGCTTAACTAATGAAAAACTGTTTTTT.

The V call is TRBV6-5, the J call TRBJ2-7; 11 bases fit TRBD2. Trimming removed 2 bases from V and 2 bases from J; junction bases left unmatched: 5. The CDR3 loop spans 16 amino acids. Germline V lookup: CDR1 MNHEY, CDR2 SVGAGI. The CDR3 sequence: CASSYTPTSGTYEQYF. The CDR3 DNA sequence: TGTGCCAGCAGTTACACCCCGACTAGCGGGACCTACGAGCAGTACTTC.

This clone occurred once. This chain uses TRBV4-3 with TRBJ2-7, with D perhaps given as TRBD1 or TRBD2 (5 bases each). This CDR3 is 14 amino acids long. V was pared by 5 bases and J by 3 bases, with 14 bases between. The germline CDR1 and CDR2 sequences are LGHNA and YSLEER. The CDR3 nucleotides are TGCGCCAGCAGCACCGCCCAGGGAGACTACGAGCAGTACTTC. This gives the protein CASSTAQGDYEQYF.

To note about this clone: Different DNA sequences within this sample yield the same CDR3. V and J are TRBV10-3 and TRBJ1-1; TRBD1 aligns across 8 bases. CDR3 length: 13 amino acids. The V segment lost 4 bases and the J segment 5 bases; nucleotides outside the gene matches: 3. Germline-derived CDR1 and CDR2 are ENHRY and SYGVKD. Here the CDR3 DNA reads TGTGCCATCAGTGCAGGGGGCGGAACTGAAGCTTTCTTT. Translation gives CAISAGGGTEAFF.

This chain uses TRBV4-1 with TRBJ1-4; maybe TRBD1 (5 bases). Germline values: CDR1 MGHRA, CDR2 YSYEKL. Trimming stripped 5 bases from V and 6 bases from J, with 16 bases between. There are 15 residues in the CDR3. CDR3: CASSFQGSAYEKLFF. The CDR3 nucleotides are TGCGCCAGCAGCTTTCAGGGTTCGGCGTATGAAAAACTGTTTTTT.

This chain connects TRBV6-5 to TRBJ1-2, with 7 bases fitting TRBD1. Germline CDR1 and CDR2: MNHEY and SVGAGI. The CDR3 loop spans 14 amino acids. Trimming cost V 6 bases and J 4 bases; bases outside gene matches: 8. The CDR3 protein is CASSPTGETYGYTF. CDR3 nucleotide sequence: TGTGCCAGCAGCCCAACAGGGGAGACCTATGGCTACACCTTC.

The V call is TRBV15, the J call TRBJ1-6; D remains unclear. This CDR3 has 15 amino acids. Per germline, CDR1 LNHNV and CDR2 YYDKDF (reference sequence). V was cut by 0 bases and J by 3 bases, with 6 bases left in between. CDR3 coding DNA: TGTGCCACCAGCAGAGATGGGGACTATAATTCACCCCTCCACTTT. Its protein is CATSRDGDYNSPLHF.

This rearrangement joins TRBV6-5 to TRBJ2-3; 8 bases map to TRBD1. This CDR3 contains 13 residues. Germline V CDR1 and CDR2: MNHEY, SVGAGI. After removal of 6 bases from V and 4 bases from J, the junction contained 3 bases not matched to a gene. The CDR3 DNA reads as TGTGCCAGCAGCGAGGACAGGGCAGATACGCAGTATTTT. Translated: CASSEDRADTQYF.